This TCR beta chain was recovered during a study of T cells in Graves' hyperthyroidism and ophthalmopathy. Points from the study as a whole: Appearing also in blood were most of the thyroid clonotypes expanded above 0.001.

Details on this clonotype: Its cognate antigen is unknown.

TCR beta CDR3 regions were amplified from RNA. Initially, a first-round RT-PCR of the TCR CDR3 employed the HTBI primer set. TCRdb analysed the multiplex PCR reads with MiXCR anew, one entry per CDR3 protein. The sample consists of 140,000 or so distinct CDR3 sequences, approximately 20% of them appearing once. The clonotype was recovered from a woman in her 50s with Graves' hyperthyroidism that later progressed to Graves' ophthalmopathy. The sequencing sample was made of blood.

CDR3 DNA: TGTGCCAGCTCACCGAGAAGGGCCGGTACTGGGGCCAACGTCCTGACTTTC. Encoded protein: CASSPRRAGTGANVLTF. The V and J genes are TRBV18 and TRBJ2-6; no clear D. CDR1 and CDR2 (germline): KGHSH, LQKENI. Trimming took off 3 bases at V and 2 bases at J, with 14 bases between the two ends. CDR3 size: 17 residues.